This T cell receptor (beta chain) was sequenced during a study of glioma-infiltrating T cells after dendritic cell vaccination. Fresh-frozen tumor tissue and more than two years of survival data were available for all. Sequenced by immunoSEQ multiplex PCR; TCRdb stores in-frame clones only, minus some. The table records around 37,000 clones, roughly 79% of them present only once. The germline V gene has CDR1 SGHTA and CDR2 FQGTGA. The CDR3 is 11 residues long. Trimming left V 5 bases short and J 4 bases short, with 6 bases between. The sequence was obtained from a human donor with glioblastoma. The chain couples TRBV7-3 to TRBJ2-7; no clear D. The material sequenced was blood, taken before dendritic cell vaccination. This chain's CDR3 is CASSPQYEQYF. The CDR3 DNA reads TGTGCCAGCAGCCCCCAGTACGAGCAGTACTTC.